The rows below give T cell receptor beta chains drawn from one sample of a study of blood T cell repertoires in COVID-19. Assay: immunoSEQ multiplex PCR; the TCRdb copy retains only in-frame clones and omits some. The sample shows a few hundred thousand clones, 75% to 90% of them seen only once. Sequenced material: PBMCs or T cells enriched from blood (not recorded which). These receptors all stem from a woman aged 40 to 55 who had been exposed to COVID-19. Each CDR3 is given with its conserved first and last residue. D genes are given only for firm matches. The size entry is marked missing in some rows and otherwise reads once, few, many or a size class.

>TRBV2|NA|TRBJ2-2|TRBD2
CASSSPLETSGGAKSGELFF
TGTGCCAGCTCTTCGCCTTTGGAGACTAGCGGGGGGGCCAAGAGCGGGGAGCTGTTTTTT
>TRBV30|NA|TRBJ1-1|TRBD1
CAWSVLGQGAFF
TGTGCCTGGAGTGTACTAGGACAGGGAGCTTTCTTT
>TRBV7-2|NA|TRBJ1-2|TRBD1
CASSLSSGGLSPHGYTF
TGTGCCAGCAGCTTAAGCTCAGGGGGCCTTTCCCCACATGGCTACACCTTC
>TRBV2|NA|TRBJ2-1|NA
CASSEGTVYNEQFF
TGTGCCAGCAGTGAAGGGACTGTTTACAATGAGCAGTTCTTC
>TRBV4-3|NA|TRBJ2-1|NA
CASSQVWRSSYNEQFF
TGCGCCAGCAGCCAAGTATGGAGGAGCTCCTACAATGAGCAGTTCTTC
>TRBV6-2/TRBV6-3|NA|TRBJ2-2|TRBD2
CASSYSGPAGGWTGELFF
TGTGCCAGCAGTTACTCGGGGCCAGCGGGAGGTTGGACCGGGGAGCTGTTTTTT
>TRBV20-1|NA|TRBJ2-3|NA
CSASSPTTSTDTQYF
TGCAGTGCTAGTTCTCCTACGACTAGCACAGATACGCAGTATTTT
>TRBV24-1|NA|TRBJ1-2|NA
CATSDLTDYGYTF
TGTGCCACCAGTGATTTGACAGACTATGGCTACACCTTC
>TRBV18|NA|TRBJ1-5|NA
CASSPSTGLPQHF
TGTGCCAGCTCACCCTCTACGGGTCTCCCCCAGCATTTT
>TRBV5-4|few|TRBJ1-2|TRBD1
CASSLGDRDYGYTF
TGTGCCAGCAGCTTGGGGGACAGGGACTATGGCTACACCTTC
>TRBV11-3|NA|TRBJ1-1|NA
CASSRTGQMNTEAFF
TGTGCCAGCAGCCGCACGGGACAAATGAACACTGAAGCTTTCTTT
>TRBV4-3|NA|TRBJ1-5|NA
CASSRRVGNQPQHF
TGCGCCAGCAGCCGGAGGGTAGGCAATCAGCCCCAGCATTTT
>TRBV6-2/TRBV6-3|NA|TRBJ1-4|TRBD1
CASSGQGEGNEKLFF
TGTGCCAGCAGTGGACAGGGAGAGGGTAATGAAAAACTGTTTTTT
>TRBV7-8|NA|TRBJ1-2|TRBD1
CASSSVGTGDNYGYTF
TGTGCCAGCAGCTCGGTCGGGACAGGGGATAACTATGGCTACACCTTC
>TRBV4-1|NA|TRBJ1-4|NA
CASSQGGWRVNEKLFF
TGCGCCAGCAGCCAAGGGGGGTGGAGGGTCAATGAAAAACTGTTTTTT
>TRBV11-2|NA|TRBJ1-1|NA
CASSLDPSDNTEAFF
TGTGCCAGCAGCTTAGATCCGTCAGATAACACTGAAGCTTTCTTT
>TRBV9|NA|TRBJ2-2|NA
CASSVGQGMNTGELFF
TGTGCCAGCAGCGTAGGGCAGGGGATGAACACCGGGGAGCTGTTTTTT
>TRBV6-1|once|TRBJ1-4|NA
CASSEGTGSAEKLFF
TGTGCCAGCAGTGAAGGGACGGGGAGCGCGGAAAAACTGTTTTTT
>TRBV5-4|NA|TRBJ2-7|TRBD2
CASSLSGAMSYEQYF
TGTGCCAGCAGCTTAAGCGGGGCTATGTCCTACGAGCAGTACTTC
>TRBV6-5|NA|TRBJ2-6|TRBD1
CASSPGGSGANVLTF
TGTGCCTCGTCTCCAGGGGGCTCTGGGGCCAACGTCCTGACTTTC
>TRBV3-1/TRBV3-2|once|TRBJ2-1|NA
CASSQLSSGNEQFF
TGTGCCAGCAGCCAACTGAGCTCCGGCAATGAGCAGTTCTTC
>TRBV7-3|NA|TRBJ2-1|NA
CASSFTGSYNEQFF
TGTGCCAGCAGCTTTACAGGATCCTACAATGAGCAGTTCTTC
>TRBV4-1|NA|TRBJ1-2|TRBD1
CASSQMTGDYGYTF
TGCGCCAGCAGCCAAATGACAGGGGACTATGGCTACACCTTC
>TRBV5-8|NA|TRBJ1-4|TRBD1
CASSSGDRFNEKLFF
TGTGCCAGCAGCTCGGGGGACAGGTTTAATGAAAAACTGTTTTTT
>TRBV7-3|NA|TRBJ2-3|TRBD2
CASSSGGRDTQYF
TGTGCCAGCAGCTCGGGGGGACGGGATACGCAGTATTTT
>TRBV3-1/TRBV3-2|NA|TRBJ2-7|TRBD1
CASRYPGTGFYEQYF
TGTGCCAGCCGATATCCGGGGACAGGATTTTACGAGCAGTACTTC
>TRBV29-1|NA|TRBJ1-1|NA
CSVDGFQARNTEAFF
TGCAGCGTTGATGGGTTCCAGGCGAGGAACACTGAAGCTTTCTTT
>TRBV19|NA|TRBJ2-4|TRBD1
CASRSADRAHSIQYF
TGTGCCAGTAGATCCGCGGACAGGGCGCATAGCATTCAGTACTTC
>TRBV4-1|NA|TRBJ1-2|NA
CASSPTVGQSYGYTF
TGCGCCAGCAGCCCAACGGTTGGACAGAGCTATGGCTACACCTTC
>TRBV28|NA|TRBJ2-7|TRBD1
CASSGWTGSGYYEQYF
TGTGCCAGCAGTGGTTGGACAGGGTCAGGGTACTACGAGCAGTACTTC
>TRBV2|once|TRBJ2-7|TRBD1
CASSGDRAYEQYF
TGTGCCAGCAGTGGGGACAGGGCCTACGAGCAGTACTTC
>TRBV4-2|few|TRBJ1-1|NA
CASSQVTGSNTEAFF
TGTGCCAGCAGCCAAGTAACGGGGTCCAACACTGAAGCTTTCTTT
>TRBV9|NA|TRBJ1-2|TRBD1
CASSDRQGTYGYTF
TGTGCCAGCAGCGACCGACAGGGGACCTATGGCTACACCTTC
>TRBV29-1|few|TRBJ1-2|NA
CSVEGHYGYTF
TGCAGCGTTGAGGGCCACTATGGCTACACCTTC
>TRBV27|once|TRBJ2-3|NA
CASSPTDRLTTDTQYF
TGTGCCAGCAGTCCCACCGACAGGCTTACCACAGATACGCAGTATTTT
>TRBV5-6|NA|TRBJ1-1|NA
CASSPTGHEAFF
TGTGCCAGCAGCCCGACGGGACATGAAGCTTTCTTT
>TRBV7-9|once|TRBJ1-1|NA
CASSLGALNTEAFF
TGTGCCAGCAGCTTGGGGGCCCTGAACACTGAAGCTTTCTTT
>TRBV5-8|few|TRBJ1-1|NA
CASSLGERGSAFF
TGTGCCAGCAGCCTCGGTGAGCGGGGCAGCGCTTTCTTT
>TRBV5-6|NA|TRBJ2-5|NA
CASSLVIEETQYF
TGTGCCAGCAGCTTGGTGATAGAAGAGACCCAGTACTTC
>TRBV28|few|TRBJ1-5|TRBD1
CASSPGTGDFFSNQPQHF
TGTGCCAGCAGCCCCGGGACAGGGGATTTCTTCAGCAATCAGCCCCAGCATTTT